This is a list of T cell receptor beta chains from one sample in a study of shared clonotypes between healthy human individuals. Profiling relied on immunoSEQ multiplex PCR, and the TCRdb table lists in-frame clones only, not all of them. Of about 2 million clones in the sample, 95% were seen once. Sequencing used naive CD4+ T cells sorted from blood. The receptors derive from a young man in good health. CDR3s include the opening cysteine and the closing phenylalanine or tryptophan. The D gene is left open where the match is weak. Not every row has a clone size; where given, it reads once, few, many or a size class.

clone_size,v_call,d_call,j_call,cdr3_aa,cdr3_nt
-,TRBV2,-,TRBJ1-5,CASSGTRSPQHF,TGTGCCAGCAGCGGGACCCGCTCGCCCCAGCATTTT
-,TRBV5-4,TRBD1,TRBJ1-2,CASSRGQGDYGYTF,TGTGCCAGCAGCAGGGGACAGGGAGACTATGGCTACACCTTC
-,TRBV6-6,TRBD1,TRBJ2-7,CASTYGTGAYEQYF,TGTGCCAGCACCTACGGGACAGGGGCCTACGAGCAGTACTTC
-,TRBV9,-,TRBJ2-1,CASSVQAVAYNEQFF,TGTGCCAGCAGCGTACAAGCTGTTGCCTACAATGAGCAGTTCTTC
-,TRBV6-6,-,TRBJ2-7,CASSYSSSYEQYF,TGTGCCAGCAGTTACTCGAGCAGCTACGAGCAGTACTTC
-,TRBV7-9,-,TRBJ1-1,CASSRKEISEAFF,TGTGCCAGCAGCCGGAAAGAGATTTCTGAAGCTTTCTTT
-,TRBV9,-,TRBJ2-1,CASNSAGPFSYNEQFF,TGTGCCAGCAACTCGGCGGGTCCGTTCTCCTACAATGAGCAGTTCTTC
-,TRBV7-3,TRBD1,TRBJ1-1,CASSLTGDRGAEAFF,TGTGCCAGCAGCTTAACCGGGGACAGGGGCGCTGAAGCTTTCTTT
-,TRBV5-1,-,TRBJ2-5,CASSLASVGETQYF,TGCGCCAGCAGCTTGGCGTCGGTGGGAGAGACCCAGTACTTC
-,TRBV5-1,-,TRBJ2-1,CASSSQGVAGISYNEQFF,TGCGCCAGCAGCTCCCAAGGCGTGGCGGGAATCTCCTACAATGAGCAGTTCTTC
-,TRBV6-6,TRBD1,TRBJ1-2,CASREKRQGTGYGYTF,TGTGCCAGCAGGGAGAAAAGACAGGGGACCGGCTATGGCTACACCTTC
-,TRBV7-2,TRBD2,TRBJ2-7,CASLGLAGYSYEQYF,TGTGCCAGCCTTGGACTAGCGGGATACTCCTACGAGCAGTACTTC
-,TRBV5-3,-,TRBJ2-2,CARSLSRGTGELFF,TGTGCCAGAAGCTTGAGTAGGGGAACCGGGGAGCTGTTTTTT
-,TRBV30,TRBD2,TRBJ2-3,CASSRGGPSDTQYF,TGTGCCTCGTCACGGGGGGGGCCCTCAGATACGCAGTATTTT
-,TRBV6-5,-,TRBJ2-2,CASSTGTENTGELFF,TGTGCCAGCAGTACGGGGACTGAGAACACCGGGGAGCTGTTTTTT
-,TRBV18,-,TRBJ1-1,CASSPKEHLGAFF,TGTGCCAGCTCACCAAAGGAGCACCTGGGAGCTTTCTTT
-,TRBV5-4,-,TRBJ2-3,CASSHRDGSTDTQYF,TGTGCCAGCAGCCACCGGGACGGGAGCACAGATACGCAGTATTTT
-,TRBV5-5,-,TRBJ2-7,CASSYDSYEQYF,TGTGCCAGCAGCTACGATTCCTACGAGCAGTACTTC
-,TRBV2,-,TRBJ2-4,CASGTLAKNIQYF,TGTGCCAGTGGGACTCTAGCCAAAAACATTCAGTACTTC
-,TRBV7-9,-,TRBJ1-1,CASSLGTNTEAFF,TGTGCCAGCAGCTTAGGGACGAACACTGAAGCTTTCTTT
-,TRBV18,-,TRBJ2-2,CASSPINRVPDAGELFF,TGTGCCAGCTCACCAATTAATCGGGTACCGGACGCCGGGGAGCTGTTTTTT
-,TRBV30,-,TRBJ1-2,CAWRRAPILFYGYTF,TGTGCCTGGAGGAGGGCCCCTATTCTCTTCTATGGCTACACCTTC
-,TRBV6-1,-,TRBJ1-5,CASSAILGQPQHF,TGTGCCAGCAGTGCGATCCTGGGGCAGCCCCAGCATTTT
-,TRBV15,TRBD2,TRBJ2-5,CATSSHGGRTQYF,TGTGCCACCAGCAGCCACGGCGGGAGGACCCAGTACTTC
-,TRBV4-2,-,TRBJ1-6,CASSQDPFSSYNSPLHF,TGTGCCAGCAGCCAAGATCCATTCAGCTCCTATAATTCACCCCTCCACTTT
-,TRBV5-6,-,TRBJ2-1,CASSPRVGFYNEQFF,TGTGCCAGCAGCCCGAGGGTGGGATTTTACAATGAGCAGTTCTTC
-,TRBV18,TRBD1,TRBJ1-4,CASSPQQGNNEKLFF,TGTGCCAGCTCACCACAACAGGGGAATAATGAAAAACTGTTTTTT
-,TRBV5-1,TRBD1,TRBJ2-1,CASSLTTGQVYNEQFF,TGCGCCAGCAGCTTGACTACGGGACAGGTTTACAATGAGCAGTTCTTC
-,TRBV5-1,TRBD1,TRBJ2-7,CASSSGQGAYEQYF,TGCGCCAGCAGCTCAGGTCAGGGGGCGTACGAGCAGTACTTC
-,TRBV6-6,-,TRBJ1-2,CASTFDRYGYTF,TGTGCCAGCACATTCGACCGCTATGGCTACACCTTC
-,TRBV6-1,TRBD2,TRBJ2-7,CASSVPTSGKYEQYF,TGTGCCAGCAGTGTTCCGACTAGCGGGAAATACGAGCAGTACTTC
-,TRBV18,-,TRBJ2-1,CASSEGLYNEQFF,TGTGCCAGCTCAGAAGGACTCTACAATGAGCAGTTCTTC
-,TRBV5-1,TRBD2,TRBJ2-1,CASSLSGGAPLDEQFF,TGCGCCAGCAGCTTAAGCGGGGGGGCCCCTTTGGATGAGCAGTTCTTC
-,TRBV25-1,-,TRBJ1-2,CASTGSANYGYTF,TGTGCCAGCACCGGCTCTGCTAACTATGGCTACACCTTC
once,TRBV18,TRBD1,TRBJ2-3,CASSPLSDRGVTDTQYF,TGTGCCAGCTCACCACTCTCGGACAGGGGGGTTACAGATACGCAGTATTTT
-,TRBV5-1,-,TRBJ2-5,CASSPTSKETQYF,TGCGCCAGCAGCCCGACCAGTAAAGAGACCCAGTACTTC
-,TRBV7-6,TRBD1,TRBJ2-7,CASSSRVTGGSYEQYF,TGTGCCAGCAGCTCTAGGGTCACAGGGGGCTCCTACGAGCAGTACTTC
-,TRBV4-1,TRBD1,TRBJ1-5,CASSRDSGFGPQHF,TGCGCCAGCAGTCGGGACAGCGGATTTGGGCCCCAGCATTTT
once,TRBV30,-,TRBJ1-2,CAWSVDERFDYTF,TGTGCCTGGAGTGTGGACGAGAGATTCGACTACACCTTC
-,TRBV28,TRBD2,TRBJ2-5,CASVGTIETQYF,TGTGCCAGCGTGGGGACTATAGAGACCCAGTACTTC
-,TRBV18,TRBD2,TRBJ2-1,CASSLLANYNEQFF,TGTGCCAGCTCCCTACTAGCGAACTATAATGAGCAGTTCTTC
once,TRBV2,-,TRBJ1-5,CASSEGALSNQPQHF,TGTGCCAGCAGTGAAGGAGCCCTTAGCAATCAGCCCCAGCATTTT
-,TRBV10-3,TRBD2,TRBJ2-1,CATLAGGPDNEQFF,TGTGCCACCCTAGCGGGGGGGCCGGATAATGAGCAGTTCTTC
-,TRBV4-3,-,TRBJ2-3,CASSQEYFSDADTQYF,TGCGCCAGCAGCCAAGAGTACTTTAGCGACGCAGATACGCAGTATTTT
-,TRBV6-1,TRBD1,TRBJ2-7,CASSDLPGQGAYEQYF,TGTGCCAGCAGTGATTTACCGGGACAGGGGGCCTACGAGCAGTACTTC
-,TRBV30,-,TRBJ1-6,CAWRNPSGVPYNSPLHF,TGTGCCTGGAGGAATCCTTCAGGGGTCCCCTATAATTCACCCCTCCACTTT
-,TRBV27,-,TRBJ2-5,CASRSRYQETQYF,TGTGCCAGCAGATCAAGGTACCAAGAGACCCAGTACTTC
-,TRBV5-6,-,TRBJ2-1,CASSLEAMGNEQFF,TGTGCCAGCAGCCTGGAGGCGATGGGGAATGAGCAGTTCTTC
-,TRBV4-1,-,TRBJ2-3,CASSQASTDTQYF,TGCGCCAGCAGCCAAGCTTCGACGGATACGCAGTATTTT
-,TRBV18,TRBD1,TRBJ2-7,CASSPGQGPVYEQYF,TGTGCCAGCTCACCGGGACAGGGTCCGGTCTACGAGCAGTACTTC
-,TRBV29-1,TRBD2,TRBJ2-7,CSGIGLAGSYEQYF,TGCAGCGGTATCGGACTAGCGGGGTCCTACGAGCAGTACTTC
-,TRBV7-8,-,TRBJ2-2,CASSLGLNTGELFF,TGTGCCAGCAGCTTAGGTTTGAATACCGGGGAGCTGTTTTTT